This is a list of T cell receptor beta chains from one sample in a study of blood T cells in healthy people across ages. Each CDR3 protein is one row after TCRdb ran MiXCR on the 5' RACE reads. The sample lists roughly 2 million distinct CDR3 sequences, roughly 49% occurring once. The sequenced material came from blood. These receptors were taken from a woman aged 40 to 50 in good health. The conserved cysteine and the conserved F or W are not part of the CDR3 here. Fields, in order: V gene, J gene, CDR3 protein.

>TRBV7-2|TRBJ2-7
ASSSVLPGFFDFHEQY
>TRBV20-1|TRBJ2-7
SARGGSGGSYNEQY
>TRBV4-3|TRBJ2-3
ASSQNPPGGDTQY
>TRBV15|TRBJ2-3
ATSSAPYSTDTQY
>TRBV20-1|TRBJ2-1
SARDPPYVNEQF
>TRBV7-2|TRBJ2-1
ASSMTSAVNSYNEQF
>TRBV11-2|TRBJ2-7
ASSSLAGNEQY
>TRBV20-1|TRBJ2-3
SARISGGDPNTQY
>TRBV5-1|TRBJ2-4
ASSPKERTSSNIQY
>TRBV29-1|TRBJ1-5
SVQDGDQPQH
>TRBV20-1|TRBJ2-3
SALGELIDTQY
>TRBV7-2|TRBJ2-1
ANADRATNEQF
>TRBV6-1|TRBJ2-3
ASSESRHVADTQY
>TRBV4-3|TRBJ1-4
ASSLQAASFNEKLF
>TRBV12-3/TRBV12-4|TRBJ2-5
ASSLARPSGGRETQY
>TRBV29-1|TRBJ2-3
SVARSGGFTDTQY
>TRBV5-5|TRBJ2-5
ASSWGTGEFSEQY
>TRBV6-1|TRBJ2-7
ASRRQGLSYEQY
>TRBV5-1|TRBJ2-5
ASSSGTSGGPGETQY
>TRBV28|TRBJ2-3
ASSNIPSTDTQY
>TRBV27|TRBJ2-3
ASSLPPGQGGADTQY
>TRBV4-3|TRBJ2-7
ASSQDTTEPYEQY
>TRBV12-3/TRBV12-4|TRBJ2-5
ASTLGASGGALETQY
>TRBV4-3|TRBJ1-2
ASSREIGQGAVGYT
>TRBV29-1|TRBJ2-1
SVEGSGACNEQF
>TRBV9|TRBJ2-5
ASSETGSEQY
>TRBV7-3|.
ASSLSRPPGTQY
>TRBV7-2|TRBJ1-6
ASSLEGARDSPLH
>TRBV7-2|TRBJ1-3
ASSPTGNTIY
>TRBV28|TRBJ2-1
ASSVLGAGTGARSEQF
>TRBV7-8|TRBJ1-6
ASSPDLTPTPPISPLH
>TRBV6-5|TRBJ2-1
ASSKSDEQF
>TRBV3-1|TRBJ2-5
ASSQSRRTILETQY
>TRBV28|TRBJ2-1
ASSLEDLLSYEQF
>TRBV20-1|TRBJ2-7
SIAESVGQGAGEQY
>TRBV6-5|TRBJ2-1
ASSYGRVGAPEQF
>TRBV12-3/TRBV12-4|TRBJ2-3
ASSPTPGQDTDTQY
>TRBV9|TRBJ2-7
ANPSKQY
>TRBV20-1|TRBJ2-3
SARRRGGSDTQY
>TRBV12-3/TRBV12-4|TRBJ1-1
ASRVTANTEAF
>TRBV4-1|TRBJ1-5
ASSQAGTQGPQH
>TRBV2|TRBJ2-1
ASSERRGGGYNEQF
>TRBV7-2|TRBJ2-1
ASSPPGHRSYNEQF